Listed below are T cell receptor beta chains from one sample, sequenced in a study of metastatic and nonmetastatic thyroid tumors. TCRdb redid the clone calls on the PCR reads using MiXCR. The data show 20,000 or so clones, about 23% seen once. The specimen was adjacent normal tissue. These receptors originate from a female donor with papillary thyroid cancer or a benign thyroid nodule (not recorded which). Some clones in this sample may be carry-over from other donors' samples. The CDR3 runs from the conserved cysteine through the conserved F or W. The D gene is left open where the match is weak. Size tells how often a clone was seen (once, few, many) or the class of an expanded clone, and some rows leave it out.

clone_size	d_call	j_call	v_call	cdr3_nt	cdr3_aa
.	.	TRBJ2-7	TRBV20-1	TGCAGTGCCCTCGGGACCCGGGACGGAGCCGAGCAGTACTTC	CSALGTRDGAEQYF
.	TRBD1	TRBJ2-7	TRBV28	TGTGCCAGCAGTACAGGGGAGTACGAGCAGTACTTC	CASSTGEYEQYF
.	TRBD1	TRBJ2-3	TRBV20-1	TGCAGTCCCGGACAGGGAAGGGATACGCAGTATTTT	CSPGQGRDTQYF
many	.	TRBJ2-2	TRBV12-3/TRBV12-4	TGTGCCGGGGGCGGGGCTGCGAACACCGGGGAGCTGTTTTTT	CAGGGAANTGELFF
many	.	TRBJ1-2	TRBV6-1	TGTGCCAGCAGCCCAAGTGATAACTATGGCTACACCTTC	CASSPSDNYGYTF
.	.	TRBJ2-1	TRBV7-6	TGTGCCAGCAGCTTAGAGCTAGCTATCTATGAGCAGTTCTTC	CASSLELAIYEQFF
medium-sized	TRBD2	TRBJ2-1	TRBV20-1	TGCAGTGCTAATCGGGGACTAGCGGATTACAATGAGCAGTTCTTC	CSANRGLADYNEQFF
many	.	TRBJ2-3	TRBV5-1	TGCGCCAGCAGCTTGGAAGATACGCAGTATTTT	CASSLEDTQYF
.	TRBD1	TRBJ2-5	TRBV5-4	TGTGCCAGCAGTCACCTGGACAGGGGTCATAAAGAGACCCAGTACTTC	CASSHLDRGHKETQYF
few	.	TRBJ1-1	TRBV12-3/TRBV12-4	TGTGCCAGCAGTTTTGAGTTCAGGGCAGGAACTGAAGCTTTCTTT	CASSFEFRAGTEAFF
many	TRBD2	TRBJ2-1	TRBV9	TGTGCCAGCAGCCCACGACTAGCGGGAGGCCTGGATGAGCAGTTCTTC	CASSPRLAGGLDEQFF
medium-sized	.	TRBJ1-2	TRBV5-6	TGTGCCAGCAGCTTGTTGGCTTATGGCTACACCTTC	CASSLLAYGYTF
few	.	TRBJ2-5	TRBV7-2	TGTGCCAGCAGCTTAGCCGAGTTCCAAGAGACCCAGTACTTC	CASSLAEFQETQYF
.	TRBD1	TRBJ2-2	TRBV27	TGTGCCAGCAGTTCTCGGACAGGGAGGTACACCGGGGAGCTGTTTTTT	CASSSRTGRYTGELFF
.	TRBD1	TRBJ1-2	TRBV7-2	TGTGCCAGCAGCTTATCGGGCAGGGGGCTTGGAGGCTACACCTTC	CASSLSGRGLGGYTF
many	.	TRBJ1-1	TRBV6-2/TRBV6-3	TGTGCCAGCAGTTACCGAGGGTTTTCTGAAGCTTTCTTT	CASSYRGFSEAFF
.	TRBD2	TRBJ2-1	TRBV5-1	TGCGTCAGCAGCTCCCCCCGACTAGCGGAGGCCTACAATGAGCAGTTCTTC	CVSSSPRLAEAYNEQFF
.	.	TRBJ2-6	TRBV9	TGTGCCAGCAGCGTTGGGGCCCTGTCTCCTGGGGCCAACGTCCTGACTTTC	CASSVGALSPGANVLTF
.	TRBD1	TRBJ2-7	TRBV28	TGTGCCAGCAGGACGACAGGGCGCTCCTACGAGCAGTACTTC	CASRTTGRSYEQYF
.	.	TRBJ2-1	TRBV19	TGTGCCAGTAGTATCGCCAGGGGATACGGTGAGCAGTTCTTC	CASSIARGYGEQFF
many	TRBD1	TRBJ1-2	TRBV6-6	TGTGCCAGCAGTTACTTAGGACAGGGGGCTAACTATGGCTACACCTTC	CASSYLGQGANYGYTF
.	TRBD2	TRBJ2-5	TRBV20-1	TGCAGTGCTCTCGGACTAGCACAAGAGACCCAGTACTTC	CSALGLAQETQYF
few	TRBD1	TRBJ2-2	TRBV28	TGTGCCAGCAGTCCGAGACAGGGGGGGAACACCGGGGAGCTGTTTTTT	CASSPRQGGNTGELFF
few	TRBD2	TRBJ2-3	TRBV24-1	TGTGCCACCAGTGATTTTGGGCTAGCGGGCCTGGATACGCAGTATTTT	CATSDFGLAGLDTQYF
many	TRBD1	TRBJ1-6	TRBV5-1	TGCGCCAGCAGCTCACACCGGGACAGGGGAGATTCACCCCTCCACTTT	CASSSHRDRGDSPLHF
few	TRBD1	TRBJ1-1	TRBV12-3/TRBV12-4	TGTGCCAGCAGGGACAGGGGGTTGAACACTGAAGCTTTCTTT	CASRDRGLNTEAFF
.	.	TRBJ1-1	TRBV20-1	TGCAGTGCTAGGGGGGGACCGGTTGAAACTGAAGCTTTCTTT	CSARGGPVETEAFF
many	.	TRBJ1-6	TRBV6-1	TGTGCCAGCAGTGACTCCGCGCGCGTTTATAATTCACCCCTCCACTTT	CASSDSARVYNSPLHF
few	.	TRBJ1-3	TRBV19	TGTGCCAGCTTAGGGGGAATCGGCAACACCATATATTTT	CASLGGIGNTIYF
.	.	TRBJ1-5	TRBV20-1	TGCAGTGCTAGAGTGACACGCAATCAGCCCCAGCATTTT	CSARVTRNQPQHF
medium-sized	.	TRBJ2-7	TRBV28	TGTGCCAGCAGTCCGGGGGGCAATAACTACGAGCAGTACTTC	CASSPGGNNYEQYF
few	.	TRBJ2-1	TRBV6-4	TGTGCCAGCAGTGAGGGGTACCCCAATGGGCAGTTCTTC	CASSEGYPNGQFF
medium-sized	.	TRBJ2-2	TRBV5-1	TGCGCCAGCAGCTTGGCGGCTAGCGAAAACACCGGGGAGCTGTTTTTT	CASSLAASENTGELFF
.	.	TRBJ2-3	TRBV6-5	TGTGCCAGCAGTTACGGGGAAACAGATACGCAGTATTTT	CASSYGETDTQYF
.	.	TRBJ2-2	TRBV15	TGTGCCACCAGCTCCGGGAAAGGGGGGATCTCGAACACCGGGGAGCTGTTTTTT	CATSSGKGGISNTGELFF
.	.	TRBJ1-2	TRBV11-1	TGTGCCGGCAGCTTTTCCGGGGGCGGCGGCTACACCTTC	CAGSFSGGGGYTF
many	.	TRBJ2-5	TRBV30	TGTGCCTGGAGTGTTCCCGGGATTGGGGAGACCCAGTACTTC	CAWSVPGIGETQYF
.	.	TRBJ1-6	TRBV27	TGTGCCAGCAGACCGACCAGTTTGAGTTCACCCCTCCACTTT	CASRPTSLSSPLHF
few	.	TRBJ1-3	TRBV6-1	TGTGCCAGCAGACCAAGGGGGGGTCATACGAACACCATATATTTT	CASRPRGGHTNTIYF
once	TRBD1	TRBJ1-3	TRBV5-1	TGCGCCAGCAGCCTGGGCGGACAGGGGGCTGGAAACACCATATATTTT	CASSLGGQGAGNTIYF
medium-sized	.	TRBJ2-7	TRBV7-9	TGTGCCAGCAGCCCCTCGGGGCACTACGAGCAGTACTTC	CASSPSGHYEQYF
.	.	TRBJ1-5	TRBV6-1	TGTGCCAGCAGTGAAGTAGTGCAAGGTAATCAGCCCCAGCATTTT	CASSEVVQGNQPQHF
.	TRBD1	TRBJ1-6	TRBV12-3/TRBV12-4	TGTGCCAGCGCAAGACAGGGAGGCAATTCACCCCTCCACTTT	CASARQGGNSPLHF
few	TRBD1	TRBJ1-5	TRBV19	TGTGCCAGTAGCCGGACAGGGAGAAATCAGCCCCAGCATTTT	CASSRTGRNQPQHF
.	.	TRBJ2-7	TRBV7-2	TGTGCCAGCAGTTCATTCCAGCTCAGCTCCTACGAGCAGTACTTC	CASSSFQLSSYEQYF
medium-sized	TRBD1	TRBJ2-7	TRBV6-1	TGTGCCAGCAGTCCAGGACAGGTTTTAGAGCAGTACTTC	CASSPGQVLEQYF
medium-sized	.	TRBJ2-3	TRBV2	TGTGCCAGCAGACCGGGGGCGAGCACAGATACGCAGTATTTT	CASRPGASTDTQYF
once	TRBD2	TRBJ2-3	TRBV11-2	TGTGCCAGCAGCCCTGGGACTAGCGGGAGTGGAACAGATACGCAGTATTTT	CASSPGTSGSGTDTQYF
.	.	TRBJ1-5	TRBV30	TGTGCCTGGAGTGTTAATGATCAGCCCCAGCATTTT	CAWSVNDQPQHF
.	.	TRBJ1-2	TRBV19	TGTGCCAGTAGTACGATTCAAGACTATGGCTACACCTTC	CASSTIQDYGYTF
medium-sized	TRBD1	TRBJ1-6	TRBV7-8	TGTGCCAGCAGCTGGGGACAGGCCGATTCACCCCTCCACTTT	CASSWGQADSPLHF
few	.	TRBJ1-3	TRBV11-1	TGTGCCAGCAGCTCCCACAGGACAGCCTCTGGAAACACCATATATTTT	CASSSHRTASGNTIYF
few	TRBD1	TRBJ2-1	TRBV12-3/TRBV12-4	TGTGCCAGCAGTTCGAAGACAGGGGACAATGAGCAGTTCTTC	CASSSKTGDNEQFF
few	.	TRBJ1-1	TRBV30	TGTGCCCAGCAGGAGAACACTGAAGCTTTCTTT	CAQQENTEAFF
.	TRBD1	TRBJ2-5	TRBV20-1	TGCAGTGCTCCCGACAAGACAGGGCTGTCGGAGACCCAGTACTTC	CSAPDKTGLSETQYF
.	.	TRBJ2-1	TRBV19	TGTGCCGGTAGTCACTTCGGGGAGCGCTACAATGAGCAGTTCTTC	CAGSHFGERYNEQFF
few	.	TRBJ2-2	TRBV5-1	TGCGCCAGTGGTCACCGGACGAACACCGGGGAGCTGTTTTTT	CASGHRTNTGELFF
once	TRBD2	TRBJ2-5	TRBV25-1	TGTGCCAGCAGTTCCCCCCGGGAGGAGCGAGAGACCCAGTACTTC	CASSSPREERETQYF
few	.	TRBJ2-1	TRBV6-5	TGTGCCAGCAGTTTGGGGAGCTCCTACAATGAGCAGTTCTTC	CASSLGSSYNEQFF
many	TRBD2	TRBJ2-5	TRBV7-2	TGTGCCAGCAGCTTAGGAGTAGCGGGCGCCAAAGAGACCCAGTACTTC	CASSLGVAGAKETQYF